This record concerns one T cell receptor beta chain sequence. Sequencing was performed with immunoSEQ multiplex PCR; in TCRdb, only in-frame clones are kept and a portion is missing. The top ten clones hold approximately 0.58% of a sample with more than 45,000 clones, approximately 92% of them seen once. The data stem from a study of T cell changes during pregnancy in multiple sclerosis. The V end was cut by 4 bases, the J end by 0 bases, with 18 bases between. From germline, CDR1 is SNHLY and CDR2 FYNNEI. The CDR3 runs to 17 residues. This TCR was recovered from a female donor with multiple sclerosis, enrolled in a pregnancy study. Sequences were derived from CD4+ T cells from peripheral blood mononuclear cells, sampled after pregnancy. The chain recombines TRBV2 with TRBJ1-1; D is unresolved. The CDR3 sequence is CASSADRWAALNTEAFF. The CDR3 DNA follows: TGTGCCAGCAGTGCCGATCGATGGGCAGCCTTGAACACTGAAGCTTTCTTT.